This T cell receptor beta chain was obtained from a study of OX40 agonist ivuxolimab in advanced cancers. Overall study: Having had anti-PD-1, anti-PD-L1 or anti-CTLA-4 therapy before was allowed, and approximately 40% had some.

After removal of 5 bases from V and 8 bases from J, the junction contained 8 bases not matched to a gene. The CDR3 is 15 amino acids. In germline, CDR1 is LNHDA, CDR2 SQIVND (reference sequence). Clones were read by immunoSEQ multiplex PCR, and TCRdb kept only the in-frame ones, dropping some. The data show about 84,000 clones, more than 80% seen once. The study, taken as a whole, reports: With doses of 0.1 to 3.0 mg/kg, CD4+ and CD8+ blood T cells had undergone clonal expansion by week 6.

As to this clone: The antigen is unknown.

The origin of this receptor is an adult with an advanced solid tumor such as melanoma, head and neck, liver or kidney cancer. Sequenced material: CD4+ or CD8+ T cells sorted from blood, taken in a trial of the OX40 agonist ivuxolimab. The chain combines TRBV19 with TRBJ1-4; 10 bases agree with TRBD1. The CDR3 reads CASSSPGQGYEKLFF. For the CDR3, the DNA is TGTGCCAGTAGTTCTCCGGGACAGGGGTACGAAAAACTGTTTTTT.